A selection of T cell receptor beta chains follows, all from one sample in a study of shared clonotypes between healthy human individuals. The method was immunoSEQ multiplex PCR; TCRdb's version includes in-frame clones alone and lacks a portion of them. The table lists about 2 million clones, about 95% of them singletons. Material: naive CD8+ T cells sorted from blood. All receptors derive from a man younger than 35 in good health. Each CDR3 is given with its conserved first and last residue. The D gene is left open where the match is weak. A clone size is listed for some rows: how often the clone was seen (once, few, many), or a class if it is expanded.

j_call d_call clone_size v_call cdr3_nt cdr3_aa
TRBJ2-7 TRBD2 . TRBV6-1 TGTGCCAGCAGCGAAGGCCTAGCGGTCGCAGCCTACGAGCAGTACTTC CASSEGLAVAAYEQYF
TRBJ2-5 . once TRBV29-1 TGCAGCGTTGTTTCCGCGGGGGAGACCCAGTACTTC CSVVSAGETQYF
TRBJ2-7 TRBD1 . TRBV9 TGTGCCAGCAGCGTCGGGACAGGGGGCTCCGAGCAGTACTTC CASSVGTGGSEQYF
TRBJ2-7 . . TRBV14 TGTGCCAGCAGTATCGGCCCCGAGATGGGCGAGCAGTACTTC CASSIGPEMGEQYF
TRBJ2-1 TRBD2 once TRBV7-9 TGTGCCAGCAGCAAACTAGCGGGAGAGCAGTTCTTC CASSKLAGEQFF
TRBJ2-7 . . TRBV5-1 TGCGCCAGCAGCTTGGGGGTCGGAGAGCAGTACTTC CASSLGVGEQYF
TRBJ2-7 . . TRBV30 TGTGCCTGGAGCTCTGGACTGGGCGAGGGGTACGAGCAGTACTTC CAWSSGLGEGYEQYF
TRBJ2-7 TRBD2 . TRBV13 TGTGCCAGCAGCTCTAGCGGGGGAAAGGAGGAAGTGGAGCAGTACTTC CASSSSGGKEEVEQYF
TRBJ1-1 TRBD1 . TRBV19 TGTGCCAGTAGTTGGGACAGAAGCACTGAAGCTTTCTTT CASSWDRSTEAFF
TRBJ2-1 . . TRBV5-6 TGTGCCAGCAGCTTGGACAGCTTCGAGCAGTTCTTC CASSLDSFEQFF
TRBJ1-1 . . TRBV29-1 TGCAGCGCCGTGGGGGTCTGGGACACTGAAGCTTTCTTT CSAVGVWDTEAFF
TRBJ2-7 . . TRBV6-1 TGTGCCAGCAGTGACCGTGGAGCCTACGAGCAGTACTTC CASSDRGAYEQYF
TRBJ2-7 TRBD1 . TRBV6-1 TGTGCCAGCAGTGAAGGTTTAGGACAGGCTACCTACGAGCAGTACTTC CASSEGLGQATYEQYF
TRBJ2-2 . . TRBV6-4 TGTGCCAGCAGTCCCCCGCGGGTAGACACCGGGGAGCTGTTTTTT CASSPPRVDTGELFF
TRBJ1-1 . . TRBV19 TGTGCCAGTACCCCAGGCAATGAAGCTTTCTTT CASTPGNEAFF
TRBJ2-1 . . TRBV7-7 TGTGCTAGCAGCCCAGGGGGCGGGAGAGCCTACAATGAGCAGTTCTTC CASSPGGGRAYNEQFF
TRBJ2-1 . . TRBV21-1 TGTGCCAGCAGCAAAGAGGGCGACAGCTCCTACAATGAGCAGTTCTTC CASSKEGDSSYNEQFF
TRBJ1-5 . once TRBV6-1 TGTGCCAGCAGGAACCGGGACCGTTTATATCAGCCCCAGCATTTT CASRNRDRLYQPQHF
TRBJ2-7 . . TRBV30 TGTGGCCTGGAGGCGGGTGACGCCTACGAGCAGTACTTC CGLEAGDAYEQYF
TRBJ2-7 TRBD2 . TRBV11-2 TGTGCCAGCAGCCCGGGACTAGCGGAAGTTTTCTCGTACGAGCAGTACTTC CASSPGLAEVFSYEQYF
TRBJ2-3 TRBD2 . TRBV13 TGTGCCAGCAGCACGACTAGCGGGCCCACAGATACGCAGTATTTT CASSTTSGPTDTQYF
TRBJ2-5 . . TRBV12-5 TGTGCTAGTGGTTTGCCCGGCCCCTCGAGAGGCTGGGAGACCCAGTACTTC CASGLPGPSRGWETQYF
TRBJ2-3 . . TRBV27 TGTGCCAGCAGTTTGTGGGGCAGTGTATTTAGCACAGATACGCAGTATTTT CASSLWGSVFSTDTQYF
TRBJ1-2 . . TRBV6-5 TGTGCCAGCAGCGTGGTTCAGGGAGACTATGGCTACACCTTC CASSVVQGDYGYTF
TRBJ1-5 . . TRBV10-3 TGTGCCATCAGTGAGTTGGGGATCCAAGGCAATCAGCCCCAGCATTTT CAISELGIQGNQPQHF
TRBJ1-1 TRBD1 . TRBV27 TGTGCCAGCAGCCCATCCCGGGGACAGGTGAACACTGAAGCTTTCTTT CASSPSRGQVNTEAFF
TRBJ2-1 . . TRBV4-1 TGCGCCAGCAGCCAAGAAGGGGGGGCGGGCTCCTACAATGAGCAGTTCTTC CASSQEGGAGSYNEQFF
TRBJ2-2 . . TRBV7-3 TGTGCCAGCAGCCCAACAGGTCCCGGGGAGCTGTTTTTT CASSPTGPGELFF
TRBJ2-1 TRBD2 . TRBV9 TGTGCCAGCAGCGTTACTAGCGGTACGTACAATGAGCAGTTCTTC CASSVTSGTYNEQFF
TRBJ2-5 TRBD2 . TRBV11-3 TGTGCCAGCAGCCCTAGCGGGGGGTTCCAAGAGACCCAGTACTTC CASSPSGGFQETQYF
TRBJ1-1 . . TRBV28 TGTGCCAGCAGTTTAAATTCGTTACAGATGAACACTGAAGCTTTCTTT CASSLNSLQMNTEAFF
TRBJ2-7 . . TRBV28 TGTGCCAGCAGTTTTGGTATCCTCGTTTACGAGCAGTACTTC CASSFGILVYEQYF